The present entry profiles one T cell receptor (beta chain) with its context. Reverse transcription used roughly 0.45 to 1 ug RNA and random hexamers. The authors amplified TCR beta CDR3 across 54 Vbeta and 13 Jbeta using immunoSEQ multiplex PCR. Using its own MiXCR run on the immunoSEQ multiplex PCR reads, TCRdb lists one record per CDR3 protein. Among hundreds of thousands of distinct CDR3 sequences listed, approximately 85% were seen once. The germline V gene has CDR1 LGHNA and CDR2 YNFKEQ. Losses at the gene ends were 0 bases for V and 9 bases for J; bases not matched to a gene: 8. There are 16 residues in the CDR3. The data were obtained in a study of CD8 T cells in Susac syndrome. Sequencing of TCR beta, carried out with a high-throughput approach, was applied to CD8+ and CD4+ T cells from the blood. The multiple sclerosis control group was made up of treatment-naive patients with stable or active relapsing-remitting disease. Purification of the CD8+ and CD4+ T cells relied on negative isolation, and TEMRA cells underwent FACS enrichment.

The rearrangement uses TRBV4-2 and TRBJ2-1; TRBD2 matches at 10 bases. Sequencing was done on a sample of CD8+ T cells from PBMCs. This TCR was sampled from a human donor with multiple sclerosis. This chain's CDR3 is CASSQDEREGRGEQFF. CDR3 bases: TGTGCCAGCAGCCAAGATGAGCGGGAGGGCCGGGGTGAGCAGTTCTTC.